This T cell receptor (beta chain) was identified in a study of OX40 agonist ivuxolimab in advanced cancers. Findings and caveats of the study: The study observed clonal expansion of CD4+ and CD8+ blood T cells by week 6 at 0.1 to 3.0 mg/kg.

Data came from immunoSEQ multiplex PCR; TCRdb stores just in-frame clones and leaves some out. The repertoire includes over 35,000 clones, roughly nine tenths of them detected once, and 40% to 45% sits in the top ten. Samples of blood were obtained at baseline, on cycle 4 day 1, and on cycle 7 day 1. V dropped 1 base and J dropped 3 bases, with 8 bases sitting between them. Germline CDR1 is SGHDT and CDR2 is YYEEEE. This CDR3 is 14 amino acids long. Notes on this clone: Its cognate antigen is unknown.

The sequencing used CD4+ or CD8+ T cells sorted from blood, collected in a trial of the OX40 agonist ivuxolimab. The TCR comes from an adult with an advanced solid tumor such as melanoma, head and neck, liver or kidney cancer. The genes are TRBV5-6 and TRBJ2-1; maybe TRBD1 (6 bases). The CDR3: CASSLTGNYNEQFF. In DNA, the CDR3 is TGTGCCAGCAGCTTGACAGGGAACTACAATGAGCAGTTCTTC.